The clone carrying this T cell receptor (beta chain) was recorded only once. The target antigen is unknown. This sample was included in a study of OX40 agonist ivuxolimab in advanced cancers. Study-level information: While on treatment, patients had intravenous ivuxolimab at 0.01 to 10 mg/kg every 2 weeks. The group had a mean age of 60 years, ranged from about 23 to 85, and was around 86% male. Notes on the study in general: Relative to CD4+ cells, CD8+ T cells on average had more expanded clones.

Sequencing was performed with immunoSEQ multiplex PCR; in TCRdb, only in-frame clones are kept and a portion is missing. This sample yields tens of thousands of clones, of which less than 95% are seen a single time; 24% belongs to the top ten. The specimen was CD4+ or CD8+ T cells sorted from blood, collected in a trial of the OX40 agonist ivuxolimab. The source is an adult with an advanced solid tumor such as melanoma, head and neck, liver or kidney cancer.

The CDR3 is CSVVDGNNEQFF. The CDR3 bases are TGCAGCGTTGTTGACGGGAACAATGAGCAGTTCTTC. This chain uses TRBV29-1 with TRBJ2-1; perhaps TRBD2 as D (5 bases). CDR1 and CDR2 from the germline V gene are SQVTM and ANQGSEA. This CDR3 is 12 amino acids long. Trimming stripped 4 bases from V and 5 bases from J, with 9 bases between.